Each of the 2 T cell receptor beta chains below was sequenced from the same sample in a study of siplizumab effects on memory and regulatory T cells. Some clones are missing from TCRdb's copy, which holds only in-frame ones; the method was immunoSEQ multiplex PCR. The sample lists 100,000 or so clones, 92% occurring once. The specimen sequenced was Tregs sorted from blood. These receptors were taken from a human donor in good health.

The V and J genes are TRBV5-6 and TRBJ2-5; 8 bases line up with TRBD2. The CDR3 totals 16 residues. The V gene's germline CDR1 is SGHDT and CDR2 YYEEEE. V was pared by 2 bases and J by 4 bases, with 10 bases of the junction left unmatched. The CDR3, as DNA: TGTGCCAGCAGCTTACTTTTAGCGGGGAGACTAGAGACCCAGTACTTC. Its protein is CASSLLLAGRLETQYF.

The table lists this clone with a count of one. The CDR3: CASSQGGSSYEQYF. In DNA, the CDR3 is TGTGCCAGCAGCCAAGGGGGGAGCTCCTACGAGCAGTACTTC. This chain joins TRBV4-2 and TRBJ2-7; possibly TRBD1 or TRBD2 for D (5 bases each). The CDR3 has 14 amino acids. The V end was cut by 1 base, the J end by 0 bases, with 7 bases between. Germline V lookup: CDR1 LGHNA, CDR2 YNFKEQ.